This T cell receptor beta chain is drawn from a study of blood T cell repertoires in COVID-19. In the source study's methods: Nucleated cell counts were estimated from reference gene primer amplification. Here immunoSEQ multiplex PCR was the method, and the copy in TCRdb shows in-frame clones only, minus some. V and J calls plus clone size are reproduced from that table; the DNA served to infer D and trimming. The sample lists approximately 200,000 clones, around 90% occurring once. The V and J ends lost 7 bases and 4 bases, in that order; junction bases with no gene match: 4. Germline CDR1 reads MNHNY; CDR2 reads SVGAGI (reference sequence). The CDR3 is 13 residues long.

The chain has TRBV6-6 and TRBJ1-1; 9 positions agree with TRBD1. The clonotype originates from a man aged 18-30 years with active or convalescent COVID-19. Sequencing was performed on peripheral blood. CDR3 residues: CASTSTGGTEAFF. The CDR3 nucleotides are TGTGCCAGCACCTCGACAGGGGGCACTGAAGCTTTCTTT.